The 31 T cell receptor beta chains presented below share a single source sample, sequenced in a study of radiation and T cells in renal cell carcinoma. Produced via immunoSEQ multiplex PCR; TCRdb's table is partial and in-frame only. The sample shows 100,000 to 150,000 clones, about four fifths of them seen only once. Time point given: blood 2 weeks post-SBRT. As to treatment: 15 Gy SBRT to primary tumor, nephrectomy 4 weeks later. Here the sequenced sample was blood, taken from a patient whose treatment included radiotherapy and nephrectomy. The origin of the receptors is a man aged 50-59 years with renal cell carcinoma.

The gene calls are TRBV6-5 and TRBJ2-7; D not certain. The CDR3 sequence is 15 residues long. Trimming left V 2 bases short and J 5 bases short, with 16 bases between. CDR1 is MNHEY, CDR2 SVGAGI, per germline. DNA of the CDR3: TGTGCCAGCAGTTACGGTCTGGGAATACAAAACGAGCAGTACTTC. It is translated as CASSYGLGIQNEQYF.

J is TRBJ1-4 and V is TRBV19; 8 bases align to TRBD1. The CDR3 length is 20 residues. CDR1 is LNHDA and CDR2 is SQIVND in the germline V gene (reference sequence). Germline trimming cut 0 bases from V and 4 bases from J; bases unmatched to any gene: 16. The CDR3 DNA follows: TGTGCCAGTAGTATAGAAGGGTCGGACAGGGCTCCAGGCGGTAATGAAAAACTGTTTTTT. This codes for CASSIEGSDRAPGGNEKLFF.

The rearrangement joins TRBV11-2 to TRBJ1-2, with 9 bases fitting TRBD1. Germline CDR1 is SGHAT and CDR2 is FQNNGV. Trimming at V came to 1 base and at J to 6 bases, leaving 0 bases not matched to a gene. The CDR3 runs 13 residues. Here the CDR3 reads CASSLGTGDGYTF. The CDR3 DNA sequence: TGTGCCAGCAGCTTAGGGACAGGGGATGGCTACACCTTC. Based on the CDR3 plus reference TRBV11-2 and TRBJ1-2, the full variable domain is EAGVAQSPRYKIIEKRQSVAFWCNPISGHATLYWYQQILGQGPKLLIQFQNNGVVDDSQLPKDRFSAERLKGVDSTLKIQPAKLEDSAVYLCASSLGTGDGYTFGSGTRLTVV.

This clone was recorded a few times. The chain carries TRBV19 and TRBJ1-4; 9 bases fit TRBD1. The trim removed 7 bases at V and 3 bases at J, leaving 3 bases unmatched. The CDR3 spans 14 residues. CDR1 is LNHDA, CDR2 SQIVND, per germline (reference sequence). The CDR3 DNA reads as TGTGCCAGTAAACGACAGGGGGCTAATGAAAAACTGTTTTTT. This translates into CASKRQGANEKLFF.

V and J are TRBV11-1 and TRBJ2-3; 7 nucleotides agree with TRBD2. This CDR3 spans 15 amino acids. Germline-derived CDR1 and CDR2 are SGHAT and FQDESV (reference sequence). V lost 5 bases to trimming and J lost 0 bases; unmatched junction nucleotides: 5. CDR3 loop: CASSPRAGSTDTQYF. The CDR3 DNA sequence: TGTGCCAGCAGCCCCAGAGCGGGGAGCACAGATACGCAGTATTTT.

The chain links TRBV6-5 to TRBJ1-6; TRBD1 might be the D (5 bases). Germline V gene data show CDR1 as MNHEY and CDR2 as SVGAGI. V lost 6 bases and J 6 bases, leaving 12 bases between the germline ends. The CDR3 is 14 amino acids. CDR3 DNA: TGTGCCAGCAGACCGGGACCCTTTAATTCACCCCTCCACTTT. The encoded protein is CASRPGPFNSPLHF.

The chain recombines TRBV19 with TRBJ2-7; possible D gene TRBD2, 6 bases. The germline V gene has CDR1 LNHDA and CDR2 SQIVND (reference sequence). The CDR3 consists of 16 residues. V lost 4 bases and J 0 bases, leaving 16 bases between the germline ends. The CDR3 loop is CASSTTHLALSYEQYF. Written as DNA, the CDR3 is TGTGCCAGTAGTACCACCCATCTAGCGCTCTCCTACGAGCAGTACTTC. The whole variable domain, filled in from reference TRBV19 and TRBJ2-7, reads DGGITQSPKYLFRKEGQNVTLSCEQNLNHDAMYWYRQDPGQGLRLIYYSQIVNDFQKGDIAEGYSVSREKKESFPLTVTSAQKNPTAFYLCASSTTHLALSYEQYFGPGTRLTVT.

The genes are TRBV7-3 and TRBJ1-1; 7 bases are shared with TRBD1. The J segment lost 4 bases and the V segment lost 4 bases, leaving 6 bases of the junction unmatched. This CDR3 spans 14 amino acids. The germline CDR1 and CDR2 sequences are SGHTA and FQGTGA. The CDR3 reads CASSWGTDSTEAFF. CDR3 bases: TGTGCCAGCAGCTGGGGGACAGACTCCACTGAAGCTTTCTTT.

The chain carries TRBV4-1 and TRBJ2-3; 9 positions agree with TRBD2. The length of the CDR3 is 17 residues. Germline V CDR1 and CDR2: MGHRA, YSYEKL. V was pared by 1 base and J by 0 bases, with 5 bases of the junction left unmatched. The CDR3 sequence: CASSQGLAEKSTDTQYF. The CDR3 DNA is TGCGCCAGCAGCCAAGGACTAGCGGAGAAAAGCACAGATACGCAGTATTTT.

On this clone: The same CDR3 arises from other DNA sequences in this sample as well. This chain connects TRBV9 to TRBJ1-2, with 8 bases lining up with TRBD1. With 0 bases clipped from V and 8 bases from J, the junction kept 3 bases outside the gene matches. The CDR3 consists of 13 residues. The germline V gene has CDR1 SGDLS and CDR2 YYNGEE. Here the CDR3 reads CASSVGQGYGYTF. In DNA form, the CDR3 reads TGTGCCAGCAGCGTAGGACAGGGGTACGGCTACACCTTC.

The chain is built from TRBV9 and TRBJ2-5, with D possibly TRBD2 on 6 matching bases. Trimming shortened V by 4 bases and J by 4 bases, and 8 bases separated the two germline ends. From germline, CDR1 is SGDLS and CDR2 YYNGEE. CDR3 length: 12 residues. CDR3 region: CASSYGGETQYF. CDR3 DNA: TGTGCCAGCAGCTACGGGGGAGAGACCCAGTACTTC.

This clone showed up just once. This chain links TRBV15 with TRBJ2-1, with a possible D match to TRBD2 (5 bases). Trimming removed 0 bases at V and 4 bases at J, with 10 bases between. The germline V gene encodes CDR1 LNHNV and CDR2 YYDKDF (reference sequence). The CDR3 covers 15 residues. The CDR3: CATSRDPAEYNEQFF. The DNA for the CDR3 is TGTGCCACCAGCAGAGATCCAGCGGAATACAATGAGCAGTTCTTC.

Details on this clone: This may be a read error, as it is one base from a much larger clone. The V call is TRBV7-2, the J call TRBJ1-1, with a possible D match to TRBD1 (5 bases). Germline lookup yields CDR1 SGHTA and CDR2 FQGNSA. The CDR3 runs to 12 residues. V lost 6 bases and J lost 5, with 10 bases in between. This chain's CDR3 is CASSYGGTEAFF. The CDR3 coding sequence is TGTGCCAGCAGTTACGGGGGGACTGAAGCTTTCTTT.

This chain uses TRBV10-1 with TRBJ1-4; D not certain. With 7 bases removed from V and 8 bases from J, the gap between germline ends came to 26 bases. Germline CDR1 and CDR2: WNHNN and SYGVQD (reference sequence). This CDR3 comprises 17 residues. Written as DNA, the CDR3 is TGCGCCAGCATTACACTCCCGCCCGGAACAGTTGGCGAAAAACTGTTTTTT. This codes for CASITLPPGTVGEKLFF.

V gene TRBV7-9 combines with J gene TRBJ2-4; 8 bases are a match to TRBD2. Germline CDR1 SEHNR, CDR2 FQNEAQ (reference sequence). CDR3 length: 14 amino acids. Trimming took 2 bases from V and 13 from J; bases not matched to a gene: 10. As DNA, the CDR3 is TGTGCCAGCAGCTTACTCTCGTCCGGGGGGGTACAGTACTTC. Amino acid sequence: CASSLLSSGGVQYF.

CDR3 in DNA: TGTGCCAGCAGAACGACAGGGCAGGGCTACACCTTC. Residues: CASRTTGQGYTF. This chain connects TRBV2 to TRBJ1-2; 7 bases map to TRBD1. V lost 6 bases to trimming and J lost 8 bases; unmatched junction nucleotides: 6. The CDR3 extends over 12 amino acids. Per germline, CDR1 SNHLY and CDR2 FYNNEI.

This rearrangement joins TRBV27 to TRBJ2-3; a possible D gene is TRBD2 (7 bases). V was cut by 1 base and J by 6 bases, with 14 bases left in between. The CDR3 extends over 15 amino acids. The V gene's germline CDR1 is MNHEY and CDR2 SMNVEV (reference sequence). The CDR3 reads CASSLYGGASDTQYF. As DNA, the CDR3 is TGTGCCAGCAGTTTATATGGGGGGGCCTCGGATACGCAGTATTTT.

The chain recombines TRBV5-4 with TRBJ2-2; D possibly corresponds to TRBD1 (5 bases). The CDR3 runs 16 residues. In germline, CDR1 is SGHNT, CDR2 YYREEE (reference sequence). The V end was cut by 0 bases, the J end by 6 bases, with 15 bases between. The chain's CDR3 is CASSLAGRGNAGELFF. CDR3 coding DNA: TGTGCCAGCAGCTTGGCCGGAAGGGGAAACGCCGGGGAGCTGTTTTTT. The variable domain in full, completed from reference TRBV5-4 and TRBJ2-2, reads ETGVTQSPTHLIKTRGQQVTLRCSSQSGHNTVSWYQQALGQGPQFIFQYYREEENGRGNFPPRFSGLQFPNYSSELNVNALELDDSALYLCASSLAGRGNAGELFFGEGSRLTVL.

The chain couples TRBV5-1 to TRBJ1-2; D may be TRBD1 (5 bases). The length of the CDR3 is 15 residues. V lost 1 base and J lost 3, with 13 bases in between. Germline V gene lookup returns CDR1 SGHRS and CDR2 YFSETQ. For the CDR3, the DNA is TGCGCCAGCAGCTTGACCCCATCGACAGACTATGGCTACACCTTC. It encodes CASSLTPSTDYGYTF.

This chain joins TRBV27 and TRBJ2-7; D is possibly TRBD2 (6 bases). The CDR3 has 18 amino acids. Trimming stripped 3 bases from V and 0 bases from J, with 21 bases between. Germline loops: CDR1 MNHEY, CDR2 SMNVEV (reference sequence). For the CDR3, the DNA is TGTGCCAGCAGTTTCCTCCCGGGCGGGGCTTCCAGCTCCTACGAGCAGTACTTC. It encodes CASSFLPGGASSSYEQYF.

This chain links TRBV5-1 with TRBJ2-1; TRBD2 is a possible D gene (6 bases). Germline lookup yields CDR1 SGHRS and CDR2 YFSETQ. The CDR3 has 14 amino acids. Trimming cost V 2 bases and J 8 bases, with 14 bases left between them. The CDR3 is CASSFSAGSDEQFF. The CDR3 region has the DNA TGCGCCAGCAGCTTTTCTGCGGGGTCGGATGAGCAGTTCTTC.

This chain uses TRBV5-1 with TRBJ2-5; D is undetermined. Germline V lookup: CDR1 SGHRS, CDR2 YFSETQ. The CDR3 runs to 15 residues. Trimming took off 4 bases at V and 2 bases at J, with 15 bases between the two ends. CDR3 region: CASSPASAPQETQYF. The CDR3 region has the DNA TGCGCCAGCAGCCCAGCTAGTGCACCGCAAGAGACCCAGTACTTC.

This clone was observed a few times. The chain uses TRBV4-1 and TRBJ1-4, with D possibly matching TRBD1 (6 bases). CDR3 length: 16 residues. Trimming cost V 8 bases and J 7 bases, with 23 bases left between them. Germline V lookup: CDR1 MGHRA, CDR2 YSYEKL. The CDR3 loop reads CASGLGGRARGEKLFF. The CDR3 nucleotides read TGCGCCAGCGGGCTGGGGGGGCGAGCTCGTGGTGAAAAACTGTTTTTT.

This chain uses TRBV7-2 with TRBJ2-7, with D possibly being TRBD2 (5 bases). This CDR3 has 16 amino acids. Germline-derived CDR1 and CDR2 are SGHTA and FQGNSA. V was cut by 5 bases and J by 7 bases, with 24 bases left in between. The CDR3 here is CASSPYGGPGAIEQYF. DNA of the CDR3: TGTGCCAGCAGCCCCTACGGCGGGCCGGGCGCCATTGAGCAGTACTTC.

In the case of this clone: Germline and junction disagree at one end, which may indicate a read error. The chain carries TRBV6-6 and TRBJ2-5, with D possibly being TRBD2 (5 bases). CDR1 is MNHNY and CDR2 is SVGAGI in the germline V gene (reference sequence). The CDR3 is 12 amino acids. Written as DNA, the CDR3 is TGTGCCATCCGCGACTACCAGGAGACCCAGTACTTC. Residues: CAIRDYQETQYF.

The chain joins TRBV18 to TRBJ2-5; the match to TRBD1 covers 10 bases. The CDR3 consists of 15 residues. V lost 3 bases to trimming and J lost 5 bases; unmatched junction nucleotides: 6. Germline CDR1 reads KGHSH; CDR2 reads LQKENI. The CDR3 DNA follows: TGTGCCAGCTCACCGAGGGGGACAGGGGAGGAGACCCAGTACTTC. Translated, it gives CASSPRGTGEETQYF.

The chain is built from TRBV19 and TRBJ1-2; 8 positions match TRBD1. The V and J ends lost 5 bases and 1 base, in that order; junction bases with no gene match: 6. The CDR3 covers 15 residues. Per germline, CDR1 LNHDA and CDR2 SQIVND (reference sequence). CDR3 residues: CASSGRQGFNYGYTF. The CDR3 DNA is TGTGCCAGTAGTGGACGACAGGGGTTTAACTATGGCTACACCTTC. Full variable domain (rest looked up from reference TRBV19 and TRBJ1-2): DGGITQSPKYLFRKEGQNVTLSCEQNLNHDAMYWYRQDPGQGLRLIYYSQIVNDFQKGDIAEGYSVSREKKESFPLTVTSAQKNPTAFYLCASSGRQGFNYGYTFGSGTRLTVV.

In this sample, this clone turned up many times. The chain uses TRBV18 and TRBJ1-6; 7 bases map to TRBD1. The CDR3 is 15 residues long. In germline, CDR1 is KGHSH, CDR2 LQKENI. V lost 3 bases and J lost 7; bases outside the gene matches: 6. The CDR3 bases are TGTGCCAGCTCACCTTCGACAGGGATCAATTCACCCCTCCACTTT. It codes for CASSPSTGINSPLHF.

This chain links TRBV5-4 with TRBJ1-2, with D unresolved. CDR3 length equals 14 residues. Germline V gene data show CDR1 as SGHNT and CDR2 as YYREEE (reference sequence). V was shortened by 0 bases and J by 1 base, with 7 bases between the two germline ends. CDR3 bases: TGTGCCAGCAGCTTGGGGGCGGATAACTATGGCTACACCTTC. The encoded protein is CASSLGADNYGYTF.

The rearrangement joins TRBV19 to TRBJ2-7; D is unclear. Trimming cost V 4 bases and J 1 base, with 11 bases left between them. This CDR3 spans 14 amino acids. From germline, CDR1 is LNHDA and CDR2 SQIVND (reference sequence). DNA for the CDR3: TGTGCCAGTAGTAGGACGGTAACTTCCTACGAGCAGTACTTC. This codes for CASSRTVTSYEQYF.

V is TRBV29-1 and J is TRBJ1-1; D is unclear. Germline values: CDR1 SQVTM, CDR2 ANQGSEA. The CDR3 extends over 14 amino acids. The V and J ends lost 3 bases and 0 bases respectively, with 11 bases between them. The CDR3, as DNA: TGCAGCGTTGAGGGAACAGTCTTGAACACTGAAGCTTTCTTT. It specifies CSVEGTVLNTEAFF.